The 21 T cell receptor beta chains below were found in one sample sequenced in a study of T cells in Graves' hyperthyroidism and ophthalmopathy. TCR beta CDR3 region amplification was performed from RNA transcripts. During a first-round RT-PCR of the TCR CDR3, the HTBI primer set was used. TCRdb ran MiXCR on the multiplex PCR reads and lists one entry per CDR3 protein. The sample shows some 800,000 distinct CDR3 sequences, over 35% of them seen only once. The sample was blood. These receptor sequences come from a man younger than 35 with Graves' hyperthyroidism.

This clonotype was detected ten times or more. The chain has TRBV29-1 and TRBJ1-1; D is uncertain. CDR1 and CDR2 from the germline V gene are SQVTM and ANQGSEA. This CDR3 is 16 amino acids long. V was pared by 0 bases and J by 0 bases, with 14 bases between. DNA of the CDR3: TGCAGCGTTGAAGATAGCCCCGAGGCGATGAACACTGAAGCTTTCTTT. Amino acids: CSVEDSPEAMNTEAFF.

This clonotype was detected a few times. The V and J genes are TRBV19 and TRBJ2-7; the match to TRBD1 covers 9 bases. The CDR3 covers 14 residues. The germline CDR1 and CDR2 sequences are LNHDA and SQIVND (reference sequence). V was pared by 5 bases and J by 3 bases, with 5 bases of the junction left unmatched. This CDR3 is CASSAGQGLYEQYF. The CDR3 nucleotides are TGTGCCAGTAGTGCGGGACAGGGCCTCTACGAGCAGTACTTC. The full variable domain, its missing parts supplied by reference TRBV19 and TRBJ2-7, is DGGITQSPKYLFRKEGQNVTLSCEQNLNHDAMYWYRQDPGQGLRLIYYSQIVNDFQKGDIAEGYSVSREKKESFPLTVTSAQKNPTAFYLCASSAGQGLYEQYFGPGTRLTVT.

At least ten counts were recorded for this clonotype. V usage is TRBV20-1 and J usage is TRBJ1-1; no reliable D call. The V end was cut by 3 bases, the J end by 0 bases, with 2 bases between. Germline CDR1 and CDR2: DFQATT and SNEGSKA (reference sequence). The CDR3 has 11 amino acids. In DNA form, the CDR3 reads TGCAGTGCTAGGTTGAACACTGAAGCTTTCTTT. Translated, it gives CSARLNTEAFF.

The V call is TRBV7-9, the J call TRBJ2-7, with 8 positions matching TRBD1. The CDR3 runs 16 residues. V lost 5 bases to trimming and J lost 2 bases; unmatched junction nucleotides: 11. CDR1 is SEHNR, CDR2 FQNEAQ, per germline (reference sequence). The CDR3, as DNA: TGTGCCAGCAGCCACACGGACAGGGAACCTCCCTACGAGCAGTACTTC. It codes for CASSHTDREPPYEQYF.

The chain recombines TRBV12-3 or TRBV12-4 with TRBJ2-7; TRBD1 matches at 8 bases. The ends lost 3 bases at V and 3 bases at J; junction bases unmatched: 4. CDR3 length equals 14 residues. The CDR3 region is CASSLGQVFYEQYF. The CDR3 DNA reads TGTGCCAGCAGTTTGGGACAGGTATTCTACGAGCAGTACTTC.

The chain has TRBV20-1 and TRBJ1-6; TRBD1 matches 7 bases. V was pared by 3 bases and J by 8 bases, with 4 bases of the junction left unmatched. Germline V gives CDR1 DFQATT, CDR2 SNEGSKA (reference sequence). The CDR3 covers 13 residues. The chain's CDR3 is CSARTRGDSPLHF. The CDR3 coding sequence is TGCAGTGCTAGGACCAGGGGGGATTCACCCCTCCACTTT.

This chain joins TRBV5-1 and TRBJ1-5; D not certain. This CDR3 region has 14 residues. V was shortened by 4 bases and J by 3 bases, with 11 bases between the two germline ends. The V gene's germline CDR1 is SGHRS and CDR2 YFSETQ. The DNA of the CDR3 is TGCGCCAGCAGCGTCGACGGATTCAATCAGCCCCAGCATTTT. This codes for CASSVDGFNQPQHF.

At least ten counts were recorded for this clonotype. V gene TRBV10-3 combines with J gene TRBJ1-5; D unclear. The CDR3 runs to 14 residues. Deletions cut 8 bases from V and 0 bases from J, with 11 bases between. Germline CDR1 reads ENHRY; CDR2 reads SYGVKD. Here the CDR3 reads CAIGDLNSNQPQHF. Written as DNA, the CDR3 is TGTGCCATCGGGGATTTAAATAGCAATCAGCCCCAGCATTTT.

This clonotype was found a few times. The chain has TRBV9 and TRBJ2-6; D is unclear. Trimming shortened V by 3 bases and J by 0 bases, and 7 bases separated the two germline ends. CDR1 and CDR2 (germline): SGDLS, YYNGEE. The CDR3 loop spans 15 amino acids. The CDR3 spells CASSGPSSGANVLTF. The CDR3, as DNA: TGTGCCAGCAGCGGGCCCTCCTCTGGGGCCAACGTCCTGACTTTC. The whole variable domain, remainder taken from reference TRBV9 and TRBJ2-6, is DSGVTQTPKHLITATGQRVTLRCSPRSGDLSVYWYQQSLDQGLQFLIQYYNGEERAKGNILERFSAQQFPDLHSELNLSSLELGDSALYFCASSGPSSGANVLTFGAGSRLTVL.

The chain combines TRBV29-1 with TRBJ1-1; 8 bases agree with TRBD1. Germline values: CDR1 SQVTM, CDR2 ANQGSEA. V shed 7 bases and J 1 base; nucleotides not matched to a gene: 11. The CDR3 length is 15 residues. CDR3 sequence: CSGIPTGGTNTEAFF. The CDR3 DNA reads as TGCAGCGGCATACCTACAGGGGGAACGAACACTGAAGCTTTCTTT.

The CDR3: CSVAGTSNYGYTF. CDR3 coding DNA: TGCAGCGTTGCGGGGACATCTAACTATGGCTACACCTTC. V is TRBV29-1 and J is TRBJ1-2; a weak D match, TRBD1 (6 bases). Germline values: CDR1 SQVTM, CDR2 ANQGSEA. Trimming stripped 4 bases from V and 0 bases from J, with 9 bases between. CDR3 length equals 13 residues. Variable domain in full (rest from reference TRBV29-1 and TRBJ1-2): SAVISQKPSRDICQRGTSLTIQCQVDSQVTMMFWYRQQPGQSLTLIATANQGSEATYESGFVIDKFPISRPNLTFSTLTVSNMSPEDSSIYLCSVAGTSNYGYTFGSGTRLTVV.

This clonotype occurred many times. The chain recombines TRBV5-1 with TRBJ2-7; D not resolved. CDR1 SGHRS and CDR2 YFSETQ come from the germline V gene. The CDR3 spans 11 residues. Trimming pared 2 bases from V and 5 bases from J, leaving 5 bases between. CDR3 amino acids: CASSFIDEQYF. The CDR3 region has the DNA TGCGCCAGCAGCTTTATCGACGAGCAGTACTTC.

This clonotype showed up just a few times. The rearrangement joins TRBV7-9 to TRBJ1-2; 8 nucleotides align to TRBD1. Looked up from germline, CDR1 is SEHNR and CDR2 is FQNEAQ (reference sequence). This CDR3 spans 17 amino acids. With V trimmed by 6 bases and J by 1 base, 13 bases remained unmatched. The CDR3 sequence: CASSTLPDRVDNYGYTF. CDR3 coding DNA: TGTGCCAGCAGTACCCTCCCGGACAGGGTGGATAACTATGGCTACACCTTC.

In its sample, this clonotype was seen a few times. V usage is TRBV11-2 and J usage is TRBJ1-1; no clear D gene. This CDR3 contains 14 residues. The germline CDR1 and CDR2 sequences are SGHAT and FQNNGV. V was trimmed by 5 bases and J by 1 base, leaving 11 bases between them. CDR3 DNA: TGTGCCAGCAGCCCCGTGGCACAGAACACTGAAGCTTTCTTT. Amino acid sequence: CASSPVAQNTEAFF.

In its sample, this clonotype was seen many times. The chain combines TRBV29-1 with TRBJ2-5, with no clear D. CDR1 is SQVTM and CDR2 is ANQGSEA in the germline V gene. Deletions cut 0 bases from V and 0 bases from J, with 11 bases between. The CDR3 is 15 residues long. CDR3 loop: CSVEDTLVDQETQYF. Here the CDR3 DNA reads TGCAGCGTTGAAGACACCCTAGTCGACCAAGAGACCCAGTACTTC.

About this clonotype itself: Given a much more abundant clone one base away, this may be a read error. The conserved phenylalanine or tryptophan normally closing the CDR3 is absent here, so this likely arose from a read error. The CDR3 here is CASRLIQPQHS. The CDR3 DNA reads as TGCGCCAGCAGATTAATTCAGCCCCAGCATTCT. V usage is TRBV10-2 and J usage is TRBJ1-5; no clear D. Trimming cost V 6 bases and J 6 bases, with 6 bases left between them. Germline loops: CDR1 WSHSY, CDR2 SAAADI. The CDR3 runs to 11 residues.

Points on this clonotype: A read error may produce the germline difference seen at one junction end. The rearrangement links TRBV19 to TRBJ1-1, with unresolved D. Germline CDR1 is LNHDA and CDR2 is SQIVND (reference sequence). The CDR3 runs to 12 residues. CDR3 bases: TGTGCCAGTAGTAGGACGAACACTGTAGCTTTCTTT. It specifies CASSRTNTVAFF.

This clonotype was found many times. One junction end disagrees with the germline gene, perhaps due to a read error. The V and J genes are TRBV10-3 and TRBJ1-1, with D unclear. This CDR3 contains 13 residues. Looked up from germline, CDR1 is ENHRY and CDR2 is SYGVKD. The CDR3 region has the DNA TGTGCCAGCAGTGAACCGGTGAACACTGAAGCTTTCTTT. Amino acids: CASSEPVNTEAFF.

The genes are TRBV5-1 and TRBJ1-4, with 9 bases fitting TRBD1. The CDR3 extends over 15 amino acids. J gave up 8 bases and V 7 bases, and 12 bases lay outside the gene matches. Germline assignment: CDR1 SGHRS and CDR2 YFSETQ. CDR3 in amino acids: CASGATGQGREKLFF. The CDR3 DNA is TGCGCCAGCGGAGCGACGGGACAGGGTCGCGAAAAACTGTTTTTT.

This sequence joins TRBV10-3 and TRBJ1-6, with D perhaps matching TRBD1 (5 bases). Germline CDR1 ENHRY, CDR2 SYGVKD. Trimming pared 4 bases from V and 5 bases from J, leaving 12 bases between. The CDR3 is 15 residues long. CDR3 region: CAISGGAVDNSPLHF. CDR3 DNA: TGTGCCATCAGTGGAGGGGCAGTAGATAATTCACCCCTCCACTTT.

V is TRBV11-2 and J is TRBJ2-2; the D is unclear. The CDR3 totals 16 residues. The V gene lost 5 bases and the J gene lost 0 bases, with 13 bases spanning the gap. Germline V gives CDR1 SGHAT, CDR2 FQNNGV. CDR3 sequence: CASSQVVGSNTGELFF. CDR3 DNA sequence: TGTGCCAGCAGCCAAGTGGTGGGGTCGAACACCGGGGAGCTGTTTTTT.